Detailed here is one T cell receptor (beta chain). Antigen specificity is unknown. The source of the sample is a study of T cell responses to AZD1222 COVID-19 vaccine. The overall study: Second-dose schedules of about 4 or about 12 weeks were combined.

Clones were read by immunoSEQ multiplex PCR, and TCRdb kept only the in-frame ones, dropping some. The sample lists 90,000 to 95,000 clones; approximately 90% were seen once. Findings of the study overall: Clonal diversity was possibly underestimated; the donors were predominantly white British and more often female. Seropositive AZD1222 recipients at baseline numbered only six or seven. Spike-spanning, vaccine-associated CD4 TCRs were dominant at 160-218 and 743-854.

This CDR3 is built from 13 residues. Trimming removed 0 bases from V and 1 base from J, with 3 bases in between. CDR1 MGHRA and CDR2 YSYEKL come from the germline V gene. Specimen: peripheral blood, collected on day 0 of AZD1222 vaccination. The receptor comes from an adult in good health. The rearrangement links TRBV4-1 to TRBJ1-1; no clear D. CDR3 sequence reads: CASSQDRNTEAFF. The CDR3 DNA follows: TGCGCCAGCAGCCAAGACCGGAACACTGAAGCTTTCTTT.